These 19 T cell receptor beta chains were all obtained from the same sample, sequenced in a study of OX40 agonist ivuxolimab in advanced cancers. The method was immunoSEQ multiplex PCR; TCRdb's version includes in-frame clones alone and lacks a portion of them. This table holds roughly 70,000 clones, approximately 81% found once. Here the sequenced sample was CD4+ or CD8+ T cells sorted from blood, taken in a trial of the OX40 agonist ivuxolimab. The receptor set was obtained from an adult with an advanced solid tumor such as melanoma, head and neck, liver or kidney cancer.

The chain recombines TRBV5-5 with TRBJ2-7, with D perhaps matching TRBD2 (5 bases). CDR3 length: 14 amino acids. V lost 4 bases and J lost 4, with 15 bases in between. Germline lookup yields CDR1 SGHKS and CDR2 YYEKEE (reference sequence). Here the CDR3 reads CASSPLTAGYEQYF. CDR3 sequence (DNA): TGTGCCAGCAGCCCATTGACGGCGGGTTACGAGCAGTACTTC.

V gene TRBV7-2 combines with J gene TRBJ2-3, with 9 bases lining up with TRBD1. This CDR3 has 13 amino acids. Trimming removed 5 bases from V and 5 bases from J; junction bases left unmatched: 2. Germline CDR1 SGHTA, CDR2 FQGNSA. CDR3 sequence: CASSRQGEDTQYF. The DNA of the CDR3 is TGTGCCAGCAGCCGACAGGGGGAAGATACGCAGTATTTT. The entire variable domain, with the rest obtained from reference TRBV7-2 and TRBJ2-3, is as follows: GAGVSQSPSNKVTEKGKDVELRCDPISGHTALYWYRQSLGQGLEFLIYFQGNSAPDKSGLPSDRFSAERTGGSVSTLTIQRTQQEDSAVYLCASSRQGEDTQYFGPGTRLTVL.

The rearrangement uses TRBV7-9 and TRBJ1-6; D may be TRBD1 (6 bases). The germline CDR1 and CDR2 sequences are SEHNR and FQNEAQ (reference sequence). Trimming took 4 bases from V and 11 from J, leaving 9 bases between them. This CDR3 is built from 12 residues. CDR3 amino acids: CASSSGVTPLHF. CDR3 DNA sequence: TGTGCCAGCAGCTCAGGGGTCACACCCCTCCACTTT. Supplemented by reference TRBV7-9 and TRBJ1-6, the full variable domain reads DTGVSQNPRHKITKRGQNVTFRCDPISEHNRLYWYRQTLGQGPEFLTYFQNEAQLEKSRLLSDRFSAERPKGSFSTLEIQRTEQGDSAMYLCASSSGVTPLHFGNGTRLTVT.

The chain couples TRBV13 to TRBJ2-2; 9 bases fit TRBD2. CDR3 length: 18 residues. V gave up 0 bases and J gave up 4 bases; unmatched junction bases: 9. CDR1 and CDR2 from the germline V gene are PRHDT and FYEKMQ (reference sequence). CDR3 in DNA: TGTGCCAGCAGCTTAGGCGGCTTAGGAGCGGGGGGCACCGGGGAGCTGTTTTTT. Protein sequence: CASSLGGLGAGGTGELFF.

This rearrangement joins TRBV5-4 to TRBJ1-2, with D uncertain. CDR3 length: 16 amino acids. The V end lost 2 bases, the J end lost 2 bases, and 16 bases lay between the germline ends. Germline V gives CDR1 SGHNT, CDR2 YYREEE (reference sequence). For the CDR3, the DNA is TGTGCCAGCAGCTTTTTTTTGCCCGCCACCAACTATGGCTACACCTTC. Translation gives CASSFFLPATNYGYTF.

The chain combines TRBV5-1 with TRBJ1-2; D is unclear. Trimming removed 6 bases from V and 2 bases from J, with 11 bases in between. This CDR3 spans 13 amino acids. Looked up from germline, CDR1 is SGHRS and CDR2 is YFSETQ. The CDR3 nucleotides read TGCGCCAGCAACGAAGGGTACAACTATGGCTACACCTTC. Translation: CASNEGYNYGYTF.

V usage is TRBV7-8 and J usage is TRBJ1-2; possibly TRBD1 for D (5 bases). Germline V CDR1 and CDR2: SGHVS, FQNEAQ. V was pared by 2 bases and J by 1 base, with 17 bases between. The CDR3 length is 17 residues. The chain's CDR3 is CASSLTLGGSNNYGYTF. In DNA form, the CDR3 reads TGTGCCAGCAGCTTAACTTTGGGGGGATCTAATAACTATGGCTACACCTTC.

V and J are TRBV18 and TRBJ2-5, with D possibly being TRBD1 (6 bases). The CDR3 covers 14 residues. CDR1 and CDR2 (germline): KGHSH, LQKENI. V was cut by 3 bases and J by 2 bases, with 10 bases left in between. The CDR3: CASSPQGPQETQYF. The CDR3 bases are TGTGCCAGCTCACCCCAGGGGCCTCAAGAGACCCAGTACTTC.

This chain connects TRBV7-3 to TRBJ2-1, with 16 bases lining up with TRBD2. This CDR3 comprises 18 residues. Germline V gene lookup returns CDR1 SGHTA and CDR2 FQGTGA. V lost 5 bases, J lost 6 bases, and 10 bases stayed unmatched. DNA of the CDR3: TGTGCCAGCAGCAGACCGGGACTAGCGGGGGGGCCGGGCAATGAGCAGTTCTTC. Translating gives CASSRPGLAGGPGNEQFF.

V is TRBV19 and J is TRBJ1-4; D ambiguous. V gave up 5 bases and J gave up 7 bases, with 17 bases separating them. The CDR3 extends over 15 amino acids. Germline V gene lookup returns CDR1 LNHDA and CDR2 SQIVND (reference sequence). For the CDR3, the DNA is TGTGCCAGTAGTGAGCAGGCGAACTTCGTTGAAAAACTGTTTTTT. The encoded protein is CASSEQANFVEKLFF. The full variable domain, in which reference TRBV19 and TRBJ1-4 provide the parts outside the CDR3, is DGGITQSPKYLFRKEGQNVTLSCEQNLNHDAMYWYRQDPGQGLRLIYYSQIVNDFQKGDIAEGYSVSREKKESFPLTVTSAQKNPTAFYLCASSEQANFVEKLFFGSGTQLSVL.

The chain employs TRBV4-3 and TRBJ2-5, with D perhaps given as TRBD1 or TRBD2 (5 bases each). CDR1 is LGHNA and CDR2 is YSLEER in the germline V gene. The CDR3 covers 14 residues. Trimming left V 0 bases short and J 5 bases short, with 10 bases between. The CDR3 sequence: CASSQDWDAETQYF. In DNA form, the CDR3 reads TGCGCCAGCAGCCAAGATTGGGACGCCGAGACCCAGTACTTC.

This clone turned up a few times. The rearrangement joins TRBV5-1 to TRBJ1-3; TRBD1 is a possible D gene (5 bases). The germline V gene has CDR1 SGHRS and CDR2 YFSETQ. The CDR3 contains 19 residues. V lost 3 bases to trimming and J lost 0 bases, with 22 bases between them. CDR3 nucleotide sequence: TGCGCCAGCAGCTCCATACCCGGGACTGGGACTACCTCTGGAAACACCATATATTTT. This gives the protein CASSSIPGTGTTSGNTIYF.

DNA for the CDR3: TGTGCCAGCAGCTACGGACAGGGAGCTAACTATGGCTACACCTTC. This translates into CASSYGQGANYGYTF. The rearrangement joins TRBV7-2 to TRBJ1-2; 8 bases agree with TRBD1. V lost 4 bases, J lost 0 bases, and 4 bases stayed unmatched. CDR3 length equals 15 residues. The germline V gene has CDR1 SGHTA and CDR2 FQGNSA.

The chain carries TRBV10-3 and TRBJ1-1, with D possibly being TRBD1 (5 bases). The length of the CDR3 is 14 residues. Germline CDR1 is ENHRY and CDR2 is SYGVKD. Trimming removed 6 bases from V and 4 bases from J, with 15 bases in between. CDR3: CAISDGHSGTEAFF. For the CDR3, the DNA is TGTGCCATCAGCGACGGACATTCAGGCACTGAAGCTTTCTTT.

Written as DNA, the CDR3 is TGTGCCAGCAGTTTCTACGACAGCCCGAACACTGAAGCTTTCTTT. Its protein is CASSFYDSPNTEAFF. The gene calls are TRBV6-5 and TRBJ1-1, with D perhaps TRBD1 (5 bases). Trimming took 4 bases from V and 1 from J, leaving 13 bases between them. The CDR3 sequence is 15 residues long. Germline lookup yields CDR1 MNHEY and CDR2 SVGAGI.

The gene calls are TRBV18 and TRBJ2-1; D is possibly TRBD1 (6 bases). The CDR3 spans 14 residues. Trimming cost V 3 bases and J 2 bases, with 8 bases left between them. The germline V gene has CDR1 KGHSH and CDR2 LQKENI. The CDR3 spells CASSPDRTYNEQFF. For the CDR3, the DNA is TGTGCCAGCTCACCGGACAGAACCTACAATGAGCAGTTCTTC.

The CDR3 bases are TGTGCCAGCACTAAGGACAGGTATCAGCCCCAGCATTTT. It is translated as CASTKDRYQPQHF. The V and J genes are TRBV6-6 and TRBJ1-5; 7 nucleotides align to TRBD1. Germline CDR1 MNHNY, CDR2 SVGAGI (reference sequence). The CDR3 runs 13 residues. V trimming: 7 bases; J trimming: 5 bases; junction bases outside the gene matches: 5.

This sequence joins TRBV12-5 and TRBJ2-3; 11 positions agree with TRBD1. V lost 4 bases and J lost 3; bases outside the gene matches: 9. Looked up from germline, CDR1 is LGHNT and CDR2 is FRNRAP. The length of the CDR3 is 17 residues. The DNA of the CDR3 is TGTGCTAGTGGTTCGTCTAGGGGGACAGGGGGAACAGATACGCAGTATTTT. It specifies CASGSSRGTGGTDTQYF. Using reference TRBV12-5 and TRBJ2-3 for the parts outside the CDR3, the full variable domain is DARVTQTPRHKVTEMGQEVTMRCQPILGHNTVFWYRQTMMQGLELLAYFRNRAPLDDSGMPKDRFSAEMPDATLATLKIQPSEPRDSAVYFCASGSSRGTGGTDTQYFGPGTRLTVL.

This clone was recorded only once. The CDR3 coding sequence is TGTGCCAGCAGCGTAGCGGTGGCCTCTGAAGCTTTCTTT. Amino acid sequence: CASSVAVASEAFF. The rearrangement links TRBV9 to TRBJ1-1; D is unresolved. The CDR3 totals 13 residues. V lost 0 bases to trimming and J lost 6 bases, with 9 bases between them. Germline V gene data show CDR1 as SGDLS and CDR2 as YYNGEE.